The rows below give T cell receptor beta chains drawn from one sample of a study of beta chain features in type 1 diabetes. The repertoire was sequenced with immunoSEQ multiplex PCR; TCRdb's copy has only in-frame clones and lacks some. The repertoire holds hundreds of thousands of clones, with around a sixth as singletons. The sequencing input was naive CD4+ T cells from blood. The origin of the receptors is a woman in her late teens or twenties in good health. Each CDR3 is given with its conserved first and last residue. Each record gives: CDR3 length, J gene, clone size, D gene, V gene, CDR3 DNA, CDR3 protein. D genes are given only for firm matches. Size tells how often a clone was seen (once, few, many) or the class of an expanded clone, and some rows leave it out.

>13|TRBJ1-2|-|TRBD1|TRBV6-1
TGTGCCAGCAGCCAGACAGGGGTCTATGGCTACACCTTC
CASSQTGVYGYTF
>15|TRBJ1-4|few|-|TRBV7-9
TGTGCCAGCAGCTCCGGAGTGGACCTCAATGAAAAACTGTTTTTT
CASSSGVDLNEKLFF
>16|TRBJ2-3|few|TRBD2|TRBV11-2
TGTGCCAGCAGCCCCAGAATAGCGGGACCATCAGATACGCAGTATTTT
CASSPRIAGPSDTQYF
>14|TRBJ2-7|-|-|TRBV7-9
TGTGCCAGCAGTGGGCTTGGACCCTACTACGAGCAGTACTTC
CASSGLGPYYEQYF
>15|TRBJ2-2|-|-|TRBV9
TGTGCCAGCAGCGTAGCGGCTTCGAACACCGGGGAGCTGTTTTTT
CASSVAASNTGELFF
>17|TRBJ2-1|few|-|TRBV7-4
TGTGCCAGCAGCTCGCACAAGCGTGCGGGATCGGACAATGAGCAGTTCTTC
CASSSHKRAGSDNEQFF
>17|TRBJ2-2|-|-|TRBV4-1
TGCGCCAGCAGCCAAGATCCTCGCGGGACCCTGACCGGGGAGCTGTTTTTT
CASSQDPRGTLTGELFF
>16|TRBJ2-5|few|TRBD2|TRBV7-9
TGTGCCAGCAGCTTAAGACTAGCGGGAGGAGGAGAGACCCAGTACTTC
CASSLRLAGGGETQYF
>16|TRBJ1-5|few|TRBD1|TRBV7-9
TGTGCCAGCAGCGGGCCGGGACAGGGTGGCAATCAGCCCCAGCATTTT
CASSGPGQGGNQPQHF
>16|TRBJ1-5|-|-|TRBV6-1
TGTGCCAGCAGTGAACGGAGGGATTATAGCAATCAGCCCCAGCATTTT
CASSERRDYSNQPQHF
>16|TRBJ2-7|-|TRBD1|TRBV15
TGTGCCACCAGCAGAGGCGGGACAGGACCTCTCTTGGAGCAGTACTTC
CATSRGGTGPLLEQYF
>15|TRBJ2-7|-|-|TRBV7-2
TGTGCCAGCAGCTCCTCAGTAGGCGCCCAATACGAGCAGTACTTC
CASSSSVGAQYEQYF
>15|TRBJ2-1|few|TRBD2|TRBV4-2
TGTGCCAGCAGCCAAGAGACTAGCGGGTACAATGAGCAGTTCTTC
CASSQETSGYNEQFF
>18|TRBJ1-1|few|-|TRBV7-9
TGTGCCAGCAGCAGCAGCAGGGTGGCGGTTGATGGGTACACTGAAGCTTTCTTT
CASSSSRVAVDGYTEAFF
>16|TRBJ2-3|few|TRBD2|TRBV7-2
TGTGCCAGCAGCATTCGGACTAGCGGACACACAGATACGCAGTATTTT
CASSIRTSGHTDTQYF
>16|TRBJ2-3|few|-|TRBV18
TGTGCCAGCTCACCACCGCGGGGGCTGGACACAGATACGCAGTATTTT
CASSPPRGLDTDTQYF
>15|TRBJ2-7|few|TRBD2|TRBV10-3
TGTGCCATCAGTGATGGGGCTAGCGGGAGCAACGAGCAGTACTTC
CAISDGASGSNEQYF
>13|TRBJ2-7|-|-|TRBV9
TGTGCCAGCAGCGCAACCTTTATCTCCGAGCAGTACTTC
CASSATFISEQYF
>11|TRBJ2-7|few|-|TRBV28
TGTGCCAGCAGTACTCCCTACGAGCAGTACTTC
CASSTPYEQYF
>13|TRBJ1-2|few|-|TRBV28
TGTGCCAGCAGTTTATACGACCTTCTGGGCTACACCTTC
CASSLYDLLGYTF